This TCR beta chain was retrieved from a study of cytomegalovirus exposure and HLA in healthy donors. Study-level results: Common viral pathogens (according to a later analysis) appeared linked to several of the most significant clusters.

Worth noting for this clone: The antigen is unknown.

The PCR employed 60 Vbeta primers together with 13 Jbeta primers. Here immunoSEQ multiplex PCR was the method, and the copy in TCRdb shows in-frame clones only, minus some. This sample has 110,000 to 150,000 clones; about 82% occur once, and the top ten carry more than 3%. The CDR3 has 16 amino acids. In germline, CDR1 is LGHNA, CDR2 YNFKEQ. V gave up 0 bases and J gave up 7 bases, with 18 bases separating them. V and J are TRBV4-2 and TRBJ1-2, with D maybe TRBD1 (6 bases). Material: PBMCs. The receptor's source is a male donor in good health and CMV-seronegative. The CDR3 loop reads CASSQENLGALSGYTF. The CDR3 DNA reads as TGTGCCAGCAGCCAAGAGAATTTGGGGGCTTTAAGTGGCTACACCTTC.